The 3 T cell receptor beta chains below were found in one sample sequenced in a study of early T cells in non-severe SARS-CoV-2 infection. Each CDR3 protein is one row after TCRdb ran MiXCR on the 5' RACE reads. This sample has tens of thousands of distinct CDR3 sequences, with roughly 6.2% found just once. The sample was whole blood. These receptors were collected from an adult who was a healthcare worker with PCR-confirmed SARS-CoV-2 infection or an uninfected control (not recorded which).

The chain recombines TRBV12-3 or TRBV12-4 with TRBJ2-3; 9 bases match TRBD2. CDR3 length equals 15 residues. The ends lost 4 bases at V and 2 bases at J; junction bases unmatched: 4. The CDR3 reads CASSSPSGATDTQYF. In DNA, the CDR3 is TGTGCCAGCAGTTCCCCTAGCGGGGCCACAGATACGCAGTATTTT.

This clonotype has only a few counts. The chain is built from TRBV18 and TRBJ2-6; the D gene is possibly TRBD2 (5 bases). V gave up 3 bases and J gave up 2 bases, with 8 bases separating them. This CDR3 is built from 15 residues. CDR1 KGHSH and CDR2 LQKENI come from the germline V gene. The CDR3 nucleotides are TGTGCCAGCTCACCGAGGGTGGCTGGGGCCAACGTCCTGACTTTC. This codes for CASSPRVAGANVLTF.

In its sample, this clonotype was seen many times. The gene calls are TRBV28 and TRBJ2-1, with D uncertain. Germline-derived CDR1 and CDR2 are MDHEN and SYDVKM. CDR3 size: 11 residues. The ends were cut back, 8 bases at V and 8 bases at J, with 10 bases in the middle. In DNA, the CDR3 is TGTGCCAGCGGTTACTTGGATGAGCAGTTCTTC. As protein: CASGYLDEQFF.